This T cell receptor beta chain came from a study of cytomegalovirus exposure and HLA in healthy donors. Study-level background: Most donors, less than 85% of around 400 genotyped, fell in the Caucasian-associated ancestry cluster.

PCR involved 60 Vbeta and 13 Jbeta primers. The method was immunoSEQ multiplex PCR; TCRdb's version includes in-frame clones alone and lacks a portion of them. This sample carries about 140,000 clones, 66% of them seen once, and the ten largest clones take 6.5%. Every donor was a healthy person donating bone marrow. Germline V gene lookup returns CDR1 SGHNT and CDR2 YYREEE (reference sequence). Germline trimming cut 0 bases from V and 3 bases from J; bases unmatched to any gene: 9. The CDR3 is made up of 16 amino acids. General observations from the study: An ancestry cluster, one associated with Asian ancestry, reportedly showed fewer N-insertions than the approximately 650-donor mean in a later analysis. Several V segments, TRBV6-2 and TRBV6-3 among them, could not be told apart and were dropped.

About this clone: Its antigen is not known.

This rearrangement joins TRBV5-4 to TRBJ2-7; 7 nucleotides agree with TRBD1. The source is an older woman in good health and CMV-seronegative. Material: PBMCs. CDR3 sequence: CASSLGGQGVLYEQYF. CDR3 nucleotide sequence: TGTGCCAGCAGCTTGGGAGGGCAGGGGGTTCTCTACGAGCAGTACTTC.